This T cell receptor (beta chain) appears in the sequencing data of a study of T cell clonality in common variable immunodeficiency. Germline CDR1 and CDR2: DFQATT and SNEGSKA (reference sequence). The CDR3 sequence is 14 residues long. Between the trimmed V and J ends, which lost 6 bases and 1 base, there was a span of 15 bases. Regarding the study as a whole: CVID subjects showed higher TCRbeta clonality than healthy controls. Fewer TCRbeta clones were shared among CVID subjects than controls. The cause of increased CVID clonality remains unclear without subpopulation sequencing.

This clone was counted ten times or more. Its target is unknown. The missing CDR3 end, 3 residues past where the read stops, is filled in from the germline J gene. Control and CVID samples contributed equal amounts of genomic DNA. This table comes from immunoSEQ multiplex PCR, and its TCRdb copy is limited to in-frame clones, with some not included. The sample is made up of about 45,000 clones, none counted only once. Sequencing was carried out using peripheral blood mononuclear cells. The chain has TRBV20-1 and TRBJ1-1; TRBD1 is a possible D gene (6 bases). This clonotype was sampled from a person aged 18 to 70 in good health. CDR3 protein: CSALPGHSNTEAFF. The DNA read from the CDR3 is TGCAGTGCCCTCCCGGGACACTCGAACACTGAA.